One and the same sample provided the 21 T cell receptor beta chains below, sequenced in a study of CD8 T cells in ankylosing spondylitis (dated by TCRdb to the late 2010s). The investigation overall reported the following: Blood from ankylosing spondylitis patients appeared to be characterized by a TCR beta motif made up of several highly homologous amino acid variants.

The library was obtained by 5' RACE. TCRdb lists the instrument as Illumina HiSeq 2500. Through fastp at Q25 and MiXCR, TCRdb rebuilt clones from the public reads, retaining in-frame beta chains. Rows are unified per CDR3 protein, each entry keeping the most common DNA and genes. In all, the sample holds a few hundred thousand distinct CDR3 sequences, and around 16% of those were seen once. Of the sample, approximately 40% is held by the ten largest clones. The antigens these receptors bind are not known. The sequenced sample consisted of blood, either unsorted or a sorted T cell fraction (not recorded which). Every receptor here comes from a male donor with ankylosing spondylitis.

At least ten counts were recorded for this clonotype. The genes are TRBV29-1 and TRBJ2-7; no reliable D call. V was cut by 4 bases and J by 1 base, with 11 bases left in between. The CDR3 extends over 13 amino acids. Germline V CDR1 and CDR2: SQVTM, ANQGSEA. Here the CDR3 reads CSVVPESSYEQYF. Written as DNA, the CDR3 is TGCAGCGTTGTGCCAGAGAGTTCCTACGAGCAGTACTTC.

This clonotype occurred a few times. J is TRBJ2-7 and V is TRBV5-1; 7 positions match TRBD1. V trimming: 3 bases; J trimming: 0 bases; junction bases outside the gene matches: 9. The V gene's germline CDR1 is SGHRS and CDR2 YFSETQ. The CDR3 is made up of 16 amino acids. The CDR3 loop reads CASSSTTGLSSYEQYF. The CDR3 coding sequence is TGCGCCAGCAGCTCTACGACAGGGCTAAGCTCCTACGAGCAGTACTTC.

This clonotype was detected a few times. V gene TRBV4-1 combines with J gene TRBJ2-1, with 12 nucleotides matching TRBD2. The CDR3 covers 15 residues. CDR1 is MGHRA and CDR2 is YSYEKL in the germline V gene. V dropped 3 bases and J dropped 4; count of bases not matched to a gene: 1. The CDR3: CASSQLAGGYNEQFF. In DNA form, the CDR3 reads TGCGCCAGCAGCCAGCTAGCGGGAGGGTACAATGAGCAGTTCTTC.

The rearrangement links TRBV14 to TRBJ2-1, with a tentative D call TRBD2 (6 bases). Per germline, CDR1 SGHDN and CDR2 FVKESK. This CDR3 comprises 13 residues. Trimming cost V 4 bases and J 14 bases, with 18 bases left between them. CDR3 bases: TGTGCCAGCAGCCCGACCGGGGGAATGAGTGAGTTCTTC. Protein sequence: CASSPTGGMSEFF.

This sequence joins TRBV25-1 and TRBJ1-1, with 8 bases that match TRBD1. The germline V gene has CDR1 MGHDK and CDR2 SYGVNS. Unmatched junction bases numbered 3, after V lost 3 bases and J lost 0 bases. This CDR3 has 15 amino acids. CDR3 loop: CASSDWDRMNTEAFF. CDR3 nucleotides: TGTGCCAGCAGTGATTGGGACAGGATGAACACTGAAGCTTTCTTT.

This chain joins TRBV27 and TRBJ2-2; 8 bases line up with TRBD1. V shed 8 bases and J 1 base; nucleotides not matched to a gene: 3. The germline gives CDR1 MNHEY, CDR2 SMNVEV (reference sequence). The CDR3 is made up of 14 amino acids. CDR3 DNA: TGTGCCAGCTGGGGGACAGGGAACACCGGGGAGCTGTTTTTT. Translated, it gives CASWGTGNTGELFF.

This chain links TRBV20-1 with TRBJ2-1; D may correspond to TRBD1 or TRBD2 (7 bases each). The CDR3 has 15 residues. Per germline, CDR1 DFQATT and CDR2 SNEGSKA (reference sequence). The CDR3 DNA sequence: TGCGCGGGGGACAGTTCACTCATACGGGGCAATGAGCAGTTCTTC. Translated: CAGDSSLIRGNEQFF.

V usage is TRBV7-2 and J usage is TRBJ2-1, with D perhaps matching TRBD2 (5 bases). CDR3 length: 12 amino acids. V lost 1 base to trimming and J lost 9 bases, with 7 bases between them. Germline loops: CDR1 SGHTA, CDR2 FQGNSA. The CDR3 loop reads CASSLDAGEQFF. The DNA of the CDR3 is TGTGCCAGCAGCTTAGATGCGGGTGAGCAGTTCTTC. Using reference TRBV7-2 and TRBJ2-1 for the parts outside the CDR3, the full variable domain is GAGVSQSPSNKVTEKGKDVELRCDPISGHTALYWYRQSLGQGLEFLIYFQGNSAPDKSGLPSDRFSAERTGGSVSTLTIQRTQQEDSAVYLCASSLDAGEQFFGPGTRLTVL.

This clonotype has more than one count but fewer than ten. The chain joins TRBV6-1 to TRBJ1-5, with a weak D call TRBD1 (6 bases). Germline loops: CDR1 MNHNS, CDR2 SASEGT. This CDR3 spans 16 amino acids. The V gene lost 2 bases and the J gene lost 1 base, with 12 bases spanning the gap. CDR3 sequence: CASSEWSGQSNQPQHF. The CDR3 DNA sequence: TGTGCCAGCAGTGAATGGTCAGGACAGAGCAATCAGCCCCAGCATTTT.

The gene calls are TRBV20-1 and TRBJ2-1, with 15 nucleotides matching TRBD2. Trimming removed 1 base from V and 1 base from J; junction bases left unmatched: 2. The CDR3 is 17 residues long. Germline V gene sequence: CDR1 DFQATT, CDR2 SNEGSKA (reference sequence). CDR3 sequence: CSARGTSGRGSYNEQFF. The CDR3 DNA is TGCAGTGCTAGAGGGACTAGCGGGAGGGGTTCCTACAATGAGCAGTTCTTC.

CDR3: CASSNPGTSGDNEQFF. CDR3 coding DNA: TGTGCCAGCAGTAATCCCGGGACTAGCGGGGACAATGAGCAGTTCTTC. The chain has TRBV7-2 and TRBJ2-1; 13 nucleotides agree with TRBD2. Germline CDR1 SGHTA, CDR2 FQGNSA. Trimming at V came to 6 bases and at J to 5 bases, leaving 7 bases not matched to a gene. The length of the CDR3 is 16 residues.

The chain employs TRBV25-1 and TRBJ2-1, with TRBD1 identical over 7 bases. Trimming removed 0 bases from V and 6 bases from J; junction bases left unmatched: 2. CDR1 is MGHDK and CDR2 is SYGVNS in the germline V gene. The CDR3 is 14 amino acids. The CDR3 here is CASSEYAGGNEQFF. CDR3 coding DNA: TGTGCCAGCAGTGAATACGCAGGGGGCAATGAGCAGTTCTTC.

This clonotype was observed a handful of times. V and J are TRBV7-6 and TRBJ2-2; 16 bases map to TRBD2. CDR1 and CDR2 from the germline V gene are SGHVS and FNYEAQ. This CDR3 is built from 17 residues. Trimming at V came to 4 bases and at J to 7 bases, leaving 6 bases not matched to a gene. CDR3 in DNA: TGTGCCAGCAGCTCGGGACTAGCGGGAGGGCCGGTCGGGGAGCTGTTTTTT. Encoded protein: CASSSGLAGGPVGELFF.

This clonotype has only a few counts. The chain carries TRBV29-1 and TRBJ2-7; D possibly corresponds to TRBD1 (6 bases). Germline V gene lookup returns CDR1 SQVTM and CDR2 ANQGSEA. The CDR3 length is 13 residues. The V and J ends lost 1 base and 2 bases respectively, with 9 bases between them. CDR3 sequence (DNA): TGCAGCGTTGAAGTGGGGGCCACCTACGAGCAGTACTTC. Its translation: CSVEVGATYEQYF.

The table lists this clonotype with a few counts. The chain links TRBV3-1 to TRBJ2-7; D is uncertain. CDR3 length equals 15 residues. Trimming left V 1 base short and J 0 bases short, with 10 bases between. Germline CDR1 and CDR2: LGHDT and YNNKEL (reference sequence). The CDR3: CASSQGAIYSYEQYF. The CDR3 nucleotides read TGTGCCAGCAGCCAAGGGGCGATCTACTCCTACGAGCAGTACTTC.

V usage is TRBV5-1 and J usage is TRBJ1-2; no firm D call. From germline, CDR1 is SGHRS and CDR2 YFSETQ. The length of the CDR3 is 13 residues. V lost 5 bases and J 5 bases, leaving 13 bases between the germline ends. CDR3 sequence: CASSPDRLYGYTF. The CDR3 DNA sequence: TGCGCCAGCAGTCCGGACCGATTATATGGCTACACCTTC.

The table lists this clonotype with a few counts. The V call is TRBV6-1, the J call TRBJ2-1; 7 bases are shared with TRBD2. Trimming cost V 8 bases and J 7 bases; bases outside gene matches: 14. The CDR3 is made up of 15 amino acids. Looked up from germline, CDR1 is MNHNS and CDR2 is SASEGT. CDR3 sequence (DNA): TGTGCCAGCCCACCTTACCCGGCGGGAGTTAATGAGCAGTTCTTC. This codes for CASPPYPAGVNEQFF.

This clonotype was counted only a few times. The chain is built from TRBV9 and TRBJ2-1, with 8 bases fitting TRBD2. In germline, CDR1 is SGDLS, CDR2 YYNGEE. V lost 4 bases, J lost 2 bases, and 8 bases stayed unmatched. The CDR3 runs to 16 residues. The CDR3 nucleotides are TGTGCCAGCAGCCGGTATGCGGGAGGCCCCTACAATGAGCAGTTCTTC. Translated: CASSRYAGGPYNEQFF.

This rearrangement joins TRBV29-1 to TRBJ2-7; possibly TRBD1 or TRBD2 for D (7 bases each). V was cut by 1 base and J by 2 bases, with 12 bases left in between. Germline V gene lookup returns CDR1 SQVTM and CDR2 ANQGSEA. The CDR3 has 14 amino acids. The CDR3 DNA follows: TGCAGCGTTGAAGCCTCAGGGGGGGCCTACGAGCAGTACTTC. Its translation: CSVEASGGAYEQYF.

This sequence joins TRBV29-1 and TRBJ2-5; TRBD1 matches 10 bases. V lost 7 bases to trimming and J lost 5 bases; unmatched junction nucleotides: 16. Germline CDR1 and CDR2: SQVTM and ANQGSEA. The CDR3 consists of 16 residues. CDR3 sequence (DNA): TGCAGCGGCGAGCTATCAGGGACAGGGGACTGGGAGACCCAGTACTTC. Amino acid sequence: CSGELSGTGDWETQYF.

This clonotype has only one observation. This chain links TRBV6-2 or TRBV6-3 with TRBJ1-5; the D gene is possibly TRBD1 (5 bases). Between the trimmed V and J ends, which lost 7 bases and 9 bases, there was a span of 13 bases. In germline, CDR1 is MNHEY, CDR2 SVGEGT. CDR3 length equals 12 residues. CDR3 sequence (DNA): TGTGCCAGCACCCAGGGCGGGGGGCCCCAGCATTTT. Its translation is CASTQGGGPQHF.